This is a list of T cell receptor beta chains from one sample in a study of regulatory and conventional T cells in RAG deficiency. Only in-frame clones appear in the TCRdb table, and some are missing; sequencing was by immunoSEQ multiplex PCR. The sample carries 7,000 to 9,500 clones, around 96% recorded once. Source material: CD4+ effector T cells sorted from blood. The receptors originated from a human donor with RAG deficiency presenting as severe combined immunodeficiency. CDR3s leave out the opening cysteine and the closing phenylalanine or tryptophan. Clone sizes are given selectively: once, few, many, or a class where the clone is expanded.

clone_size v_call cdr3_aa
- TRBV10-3 AISPESGANVLT
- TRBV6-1 ASSAFQGVEAF
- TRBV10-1 ASSESGTEETQY
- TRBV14 ASSQDGTGMTQY
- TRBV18 ASSRETNYGYT
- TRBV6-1 ASRGRGALQETQY
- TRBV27 ASRHVRRTDTQY
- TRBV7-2 ASSPRGVLAGGRETQY
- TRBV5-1 ASSLGTGVGYGYT
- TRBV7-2 ASSLNTGIRGYT
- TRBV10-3 AAQGADRTQY
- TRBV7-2 ASSLVDTETQY
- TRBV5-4 ASSSQRRGDTQY
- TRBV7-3 ASSLVRSSTDTQY
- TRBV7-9 ASSLGQETQY
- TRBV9 ASSVGTGRNEQF
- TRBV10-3 AISDGTGRTGELF
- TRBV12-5 ASGSPLNTEAF
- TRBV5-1 ASSLRAGGPGELF
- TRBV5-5 ASSSREWSTEAF
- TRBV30 AWSVQGYEQY
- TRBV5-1 ASRQTAGELF
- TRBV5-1 ASSLDSNQPQH
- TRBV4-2 ASSLGQENTEAF
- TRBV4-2 ASSQDLGFAGGTQY
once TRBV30 AWSQRAETQY
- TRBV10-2 ASSAADGEGEQY
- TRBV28 ASSLAGTENEKLF
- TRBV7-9 ASSPDFPNTGELF
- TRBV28 ASSLAGAKNIQY
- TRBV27 ASSSRPGTGEQY
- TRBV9 ASSVDPNEQF